What follows are 6 T cell receptor beta chains derived from one specimen sequenced in a study of post-analysis software for immune sequencing data. Incorporated into the TCR beta cDNA libraries were unique molecular identifiers, which served to reduce PCR and sequencing biases. TCRdb analysed the PCR reads with MiXCR anew, one entry per CDR3 protein. The repertoire holds around 710,000 distinct CDR3 sequences, more than 45% seen once, with around 4.7% in the top ten. Study-wide findings and caveats: Patients showed TRBV5-6, TRBV5-1 and TRBV20-1 among roughly 5 TRBV segments more frequent than in controls.

These receptors' targets are unknown. The sequencing input was blood. These receptors were collected from a girl aged 5-17 years with multiple sclerosis.

In its sample, this clonotype was seen a few times. The rearrangement uses TRBV11-2 and TRBJ1-2, with D possibly being TRBD1 (6 bases). The germline V and J ends were trimmed by 2 bases and 8 bases, with 12 bases remaining between them. This CDR3 spans 13 amino acids. The germline V gene encodes CDR1 SGHAT and CDR2 FQNNGV. CDR3 sequence reads: CASSLSGADGYTF. Here the CDR3 DNA reads TGTGCCAGCAGCTTATCAGGGGCAGACGGCTACACCTTC.

V gene TRBV10-3 combines with J gene TRBJ2-7; TRBD1 matches 9 bases. CDR1 is ENHRY and CDR2 is SYGVKD in the germline V gene. The V and J ends lost 3 bases and 5 bases, in that order; junction bases with no gene match: 5. The length of the CDR3 is 14 residues. The CDR3, as DNA: TGTGCCATCAGTGAACGTACAGGGGGCAACGAGCAGTACTTC. Amino acids: CAISERTGGNEQYF.

A word on this clonotype: One end of the junction does not line up with germline, which may come from a read error. The chain links TRBV5-6 to TRBJ1-2; 9 bases align to TRBD1. This CDR3 has 16 amino acids. Germline-derived CDR1 and CDR2 are SGHDT and YYEEEE. The CDR3 loop reads CASSSAWDRAITGYTF. The CDR3 DNA reads as TGCGCCAGCAGCTCGGCTTGGGACAGGGCCATAACCGGCTACACCTTC.

This clonotype occurred a few times. In DNA, the CDR3 is TGTGCCAGCAGCTCCTTTCAGAACAATGAGCAGTTCTTC. Its translation: CASSSFQNNEQFF. The chain joins TRBV7-9 to TRBJ2-1; D uncertain. The CDR3 totals 13 residues. Trimming removed 4 bases from V and 5 bases from J, with 9 bases in between. CDR1 SEHNR and CDR2 FQNEAQ come from the germline V gene (reference sequence).

This rearrangement joins TRBV7-9 to TRBJ2-1; 13 bases are shared with TRBD2. Unmatched junction bases numbered 3, after V lost 5 bases and J lost 2 bases. This CDR3 is built from 16 residues. Germline CDR1 SEHNR, CDR2 FQNEAQ (reference sequence). The CDR3 DNA sequence: TGTGCCAGCAGCCCCACTAGCGGGAGGGCCTACAATGAGCAGTTCTTC. Translation: CASSPTSGRAYNEQFF. Combining the CDR3 with reference TRBV7-9 and TRBJ2-1 gives the whole variable domain DTGVSQNPRHKITKRGQNVTFRCDPISEHNRLYWYRQTLGQGPEFLTYFQNEAQLEKSRLLSDRFSAERPKGSFSTLEIQRTEQGDSAMYLCASSPTSGRAYNEQFFGPGTRLTVL.

This CDR3 reads CASSLVPGLAYNEQFF. CDR3 sequence (DNA): TGCGCCAGCAGCTTGGTTCCGGGGTTAGCCTACAATGAGCAGTTCTTC. This chain connects TRBV5-1 to TRBJ2-1; TRBD2 is a possible D gene (5 bases). The CDR3 totals 16 residues. The V gene's germline CDR1 is SGHRS and CDR2 YFSETQ. The germline V and J ends were trimmed by 0 bases and 2 bases, with 12 bases remaining between them.